Shown below are 28 T cell receptor beta chains from a single sample sequenced in a study of blood T cell repertoires in COVID-19. Profiled with immunoSEQ multiplex PCR; TCRdb holds only in-frame clones, not every one. The profile shows about 210,000 clones, roughly four fifths of them singletons. The sequenced sample was peripheral blood. These receptors were collected from a woman aged 40-49 years with acute or convalescent COVID-19.

This sequence joins TRBV24-1 and TRBJ2-3; 10 bases map to TRBD1. Per germline, CDR1 KGHDR and CDR2 SFDVKD. CDR3 length equals 18 residues. V shed 1 base, J shed 3 bases, and the junction held 9 bases outside the gene matches. The CDR3 DNA is TGTGCCACCAGTGATTTAACGACAGGGGGCGAGGGTACAGATACGCAGTATTTT. It codes for CATSDLTTGGEGTDTQYF.

V and J are TRBV19 and TRBJ2-2, with D tentatively TRBD1 (5 bases). Germline-derived CDR1 and CDR2 are LNHDA and SQIVND (reference sequence). This CDR3 contains 14 residues. V lost 6 bases and J lost 1, with 9 bases in between. CDR3 bases: TGTGCCAGTAGCCGCGACAGGAACACCGGGGAGCTGTTTTTT. Encoded protein: CASSRDRNTGELFF.

This chain uses TRBV9 with TRBJ1-3; the match to TRBD1 covers 10 bases. V trimming: 1 base; J trimming: 8 bases; junction bases outside the gene matches: 3. CDR1 is SGDLS and CDR2 is YYNGEE in the germline V gene. The CDR3 runs to 14 residues. The DNA for the CDR3 is TGTGCCAGCAGCGTATCCGGGACAGGGGACACCATATATTTT. Amino acid sequence: CASSVSGTGDTIYF.

The rearrangement links TRBV19 to TRBJ1-1; D might be TRBD1 (6 bases). V was pared by 7 bases and J by 7 bases, with 16 bases between. Per the germline V gene, CDR1 is LNHDA and CDR2 is SQIVND (reference sequence). The CDR3 spans 13 residues. In nucleotides, the CDR3 is TGTGCCAGTAATACAGGGATGCAGATTGAAGCTTTCTTT. Amino acids: CASNTGMQIEAFF.

This chain uses TRBV11-2 with TRBJ1-4, with D perhaps matching TRBD1 (5 bases). Germline V CDR1 and CDR2: SGHAT, FQNNGV. CDR3 size: 19 residues. Trimming left V 5 bases short and J 0 bases short, with 22 bases between. As DNA, the CDR3 is TGTGCCAGCAGCCCCCAACTTCGGGGGGAGATTGCAACTAATGAAAAACTGTTTTTT. Translation: CASSPQLRGEIATNEKLFF.

This chain uses TRBV9 with TRBJ2-2; D gene ambiguous. Germline V gene data show CDR1 as SGDLS and CDR2 as YYNGEE. V was clipped by 3 bases and J by 0 bases, with 6 bases between them. The CDR3 has 14 amino acids. CDR3 sequence: CASSAEPNTGELFF. In nucleotides, the CDR3 is TGTGCCAGCAGCGCAGAACCGAACACCGGGGAGCTGTTTTTT.

The chain joins TRBV7-2 to TRBJ2-5, with 9 bases fitting TRBD2. CDR3 length: 16 amino acids. CDR1 and CDR2 (germline): SGHTA, FQGNSA. V lost 0 bases to trimming and J lost 7 bases; unmatched junction nucleotides: 9. CDR3 sequence (DNA): TGTGCCAGCAGCTTAGCGCTAGGCGGGGGGGCGGGGACCCAGTACTTC. Translated, it gives CASSLALGGGAGTQYF.

The chain carries TRBV4-3 and TRBJ2-1; 8 bases are shared with TRBD1. The CDR3 is 16 residues long. Per germline, CDR1 LGHNA and CDR2 YSLEER. The ends lost 0 bases at V and 9 bases at J; junction bases unmatched: 10. CDR3 in amino acids: CASSQDRAGGFSEQFF. The CDR3 DNA is TGCGCCAGCAGCCAAGATCGGGCAGGGGGCTTTAGTGAGCAGTTCTTC.

This rearrangement joins TRBV30 to TRBJ2-1, with 9 bases lining up with TRBD1. The CDR3 length is 15 residues. The J segment lost 3 bases and the V segment lost 3 bases, leaving 6 bases of the junction unmatched. In germline, CDR1 is GTSNPN, CDR2 SVGIG (reference sequence). The CDR3 sequence is CAWRIGDRDYNEQFF. The CDR3 DNA sequence: TGTGCCTGGAGGATAGGGGACAGGGACTACAATGAGCAGTTCTTC. Complete variable domain (other parts from reference TRBV30 and TRBJ2-1): SQTIHQWPATLVQPVGSPLSLECTVEGTSNPNLYWYRQAAGRGLQLLFYSVGIGQISSEVPQNLSASRPQDRQFILSSKKLLLSDSGFYLCAWRIGDRDYNEQFFGPGTRLTVL.

J is TRBJ2-7 and V is TRBV30; D is unresolved. The germline V gene encodes CDR1 GTSNPN and CDR2 SVGIG (reference sequence). This CDR3 contains 12 residues. Trimming removed 0 bases from V and 6 bases from J, with 9 bases in between. CDR3 DNA sequence: TGTGCCTGGAGTGTACGACTGGCCGAGCAGTACTTC. This codes for CAWSVRLAEQYF.

This chain connects TRBV7-9 to TRBJ1-1, with 7 bases identical to TRBD1. The germline CDR1 and CDR2 sequences are SEHNR and FQNEAQ (reference sequence). The CDR3 is 14 amino acids. V lost 5 bases and J lost 1; bases outside the gene matches: 4. CDR3 in amino acids: CASSPGQKNTEAFF. The CDR3 DNA reads TGTGCCAGCAGCCCGGGACAGAAGAACACTGAAGCTTTCTTT.

This clone has a single count. The gene calls are TRBV7-2 and TRBJ1-2; possible D gene TRBD1, 5 bases. V was clipped by 6 bases and J by 4 bases, with 12 bases between them. The length of the CDR3 is 13 residues. Germline loops: CDR1 SGHTA, CDR2 FQGNSA. In DNA, the CDR3 is TGTGCCAGCAGGGAGGGACCAGCCTATGGCTACACCTTC. Translated, it gives CASREGPAYGYTF.

Points on this clone: Other DNA sequences in this specimen translate into the identical CDR3. The genes are TRBV19 and TRBJ1-2, with a tentative D call TRBD1 (5 bases). Germline assignment: CDR1 LNHDA and CDR2 SQIVND (reference sequence). The CDR3 is 12 amino acids. V shed 3 bases and J shed 7 bases, with 9 bases lying between them. The CDR3 region is CASSIPGGGYTF. The CDR3 DNA sequence: TGTGCCAGTAGTATCCCGGGGGGTGGCTACACCTTC.

The V and J genes are TRBV6-4 and TRBJ2-2; 10 bases line up with TRBD2. The V and J ends lost 5 bases and 5 bases, in that order; junction bases with no gene match: 5. Germline CDR1 is MRHNA and CDR2 is SNTAGT. The CDR3 is 15 amino acids. For the CDR3, the DNA is TGTGCCAGCAGTCAAGCGGGGGGGCAAACCGGGGAGCTGTTTTTT. Protein product: CASSQAGGQTGELFF.

The rearrangement joins TRBV27 to TRBJ2-7; 9 positions agree with TRBD2. Looked up from germline, CDR1 is MNHEY and CDR2 is SMNVEV (reference sequence). With 6 bases clipped from V and 3 bases from J, the junction kept 3 bases outside the gene matches. This CDR3 has 13 residues. CDR3 region: CASRRLADYEQYF. The CDR3 bases are TGTGCCAGCAGGAGACTAGCGGACTACGAGCAGTACTTC.

V usage is TRBV5-1 and J usage is TRBJ1-2, with D unclear. V was trimmed by 1 base and J by 1 base, leaving 5 bases between them. The CDR3 contains 13 residues. The germline V gene encodes CDR1 SGHRS and CDR2 YFSETQ. The CDR3 nucleotides are TGCGCCAGCAGCTTGAGTAGTAACTATGGCTACACCTTC. Protein sequence: CASSLSSNYGYTF.

This clone has a single count. The rearrangement uses TRBV9 and TRBJ2-1; 13 positions match TRBD2. The CDR3 has 16 amino acids. The trim removed 3 bases at V and 7 bases at J, leaving 7 bases unmatched. Germline V CDR1 and CDR2: SGDLS, YYNGEE. CDR3 in DNA: TGTGCCAGCAGCGCAGGGACTAGCGGGAATTTGAATGAGCAGTTCTTC. It translates to CASSAGTSGNLNEQFF. Full variable domain (rest looked up from reference TRBV9 and TRBJ2-1): DSGVTQTPKHLITATGQRVTLRCSPRSGDLSVYWYQQSLDQGLQFLIQYYNGEERAKGNILERFSAQQFPDLHSELNLSSLELGDSALYFCASSAGTSGNLNEQFFGPGTRLTVL.

The J gene is TRBJ2-3, the V gene TRBV15, with 13 bases identical to TRBD2. J lost 1 base, V lost 4 bases, and 8 bases had no gene match. Germline CDR1 is LNHNV and CDR2 is YYDKDF (reference sequence). CDR3 size: 18 residues. DNA of the CDR3: TGTGCCACCAGCAAATTCGAGGGGACTAGCGGGGGCACAGATACGCAGTATTTT. Its translation: CATSKFEGTSGGTDTQYF.

The chain is built from TRBV27 and TRBJ2-7; TRBD2 agrees at 10 bases. Germline loops: CDR1 MNHEY, CDR2 SMNVEV (reference sequence). The CDR3 spans 15 residues. V trimming: 6 bases; J trimming: 6 bases; junction bases outside the gene matches: 11. In DNA, the CDR3 is TGTGCCAGCAGCCGACTAGCGGGCCGGGTGAGCGAGCAGTACTTC. It yields the protein CASSRLAGRVSEQYF.

The V gene is TRBV27, the J gene TRBJ1-2; 7 bases map to TRBD1. Per germline, CDR1 MNHEY and CDR2 SMNVEV (reference sequence). The CDR3 has 12 residues. V shed 6 bases and J 8 bases; nucleotides not matched to a gene: 6. CDR3 bases: TGTGCCAGCAGCCGGACAGGTGTAGGCTACACCTTC. It translates to CASSRTGVGYTF.

The chain is built from TRBV5-6 and TRBJ1-2, with D uncertain. This CDR3 is built from 17 residues. Looked up from germline, CDR1 is SGHDT and CDR2 is YYEEEE. Trimming removed 0 bases at V and 7 bases at J, with 22 bases between. This chain's CDR3 is CASSLALSEGSSLGYTF. DNA of the CDR3: TGTGCCAGCAGCTTGGCTTTGTCCGAGGGCAGTAGTCTTGGCTACACCTTC.

This clone was seen only once. The genes are TRBV7-3 and TRBJ2-1; TRBD2 matches 8 bases. From germline, CDR1 is SGHTA and CDR2 FQGTGA. J gave up 7 bases and V 5 bases, and 16 bases lay outside the gene matches. The CDR3 sequence is 17 residues long. The CDR3 sequence is CASSPSVGIAGHNEQFF. The CDR3 region has the DNA TGTGCCAGCAGCCCTTCGGTAGGAATAGCGGGGCATAATGAGCAGTTCTTC. Looking up the rest from reference TRBV7-3 and TRBJ2-1 gives the full variable domain: GAGVSQTPSNKVTEKGKYVELRCDPISGHTALYWYRQSLGQGPEFLIYFQGTGAADDSGLPNDRFFAVRPEGSVSTLKIQRTERGDSAVYLCASSPSVGIAGHNEQFFGPGTRLTVL.

J is TRBJ2-1 and V is TRBV24-1; 8 bases line up with TRBD1. The trim removed 4 bases at V and 5 bases at J, leaving 9 bases unmatched. Germline V lookup: CDR1 KGHDR, CDR2 SFDVKD. CDR3 size: 16 residues. The CDR3 DNA follows: TGTGCCACCAGTGAAAACGGACAGGGTATGGACAATGAGCAGTTCTTC. Translation: CATSENGQGMDNEQFF.

This clone was picked up one time. This sequence joins TRBV19 and TRBJ1-6; tentative D call: TRBD1 (5 bases). The CDR3 has 13 residues. Per germline, CDR1 LNHDA and CDR2 SQIVND (reference sequence). The ends were cut back, 7 bases at V and 10 bases at J, with 14 bases in the middle. As DNA, the CDR3 is TGTGCCAGTAATAGCCAGGGAACATCACCCCTCCACTTT. It encodes CASNSQGTSPLHF. The full variable domain, completed using reference TRBV19 and TRBJ1-6, is DGGITQSPKYLFRKEGQNVTLSCEQNLNHDAMYWYRQDPGQGLRLIYYSQIVNDFQKGDIAEGYSVSREKKESFPLTVTSAQKNPTAFYLCASNSQGTSPLHFGNGTRLTVT.

This chain uses TRBV24-1 with TRBJ2-2, with D possibly TRBD1 on 6 matching bases. Trimming cost V 9 bases and J 3 bases, with 10 bases left between them. Germline V gene data show CDR1 as KGHDR and CDR2 as SFDVKD. The CDR3 consists of 13 residues. The CDR3 reads CATGDKYTGELFF. CDR3 bases: TGTGCCACCGGGGACAAATACACCGGGGAGCTGTTTTTT.

The chain recombines TRBV10-1 with TRBJ1-2, with TRBD1 matching over 7 bases. CDR3 length equals 13 residues. Trimming at V came to 6 bases and at J to 8 bases, leaving 9 bases not matched to a gene. Germline V lookup: CDR1 WNHNN, CDR2 SYGVQD (reference sequence). The DNA for the CDR3 is TGCGCCAGCAGGCCCTACAGGGGCGGCGGCTACACCTTC. Protein product: CASRPYRGGGYTF.

The V gene is TRBV5-4, the J gene TRBJ2-3; TRBD2 agrees at 8 bases. CDR1 is SGHNT and CDR2 is YYREEE in the germline V gene (reference sequence). Trimming at V came to 0 bases and at J to 0 bases, leaving 6 bases not matched to a gene. This CDR3 is built from 17 residues. The CDR3 spells CASSLAGGRLSTDTQYF. CDR3 bases: TGTGCCAGCAGCTTGGCCGGCGGGAGGCTCAGCACAGATACGCAGTATTTT.

The chain couples TRBV5-6 to TRBJ1-5, with 8 bases matching TRBD1. The trim removed 4 bases at V and 3 bases at J, leaving 3 bases unmatched. CDR3 size: 14 residues. The germline CDR1 and CDR2 sequences are SGHDT and YYEEEE. The CDR3 is CASSTTGANQPQHF. The CDR3 bases are TGTGCCAGCAGCACGACAGGGGCCAATCAGCCCCAGCATTTT.